Shown below are 18 T cell receptor beta chains from a single sample sequenced in a study of T cell responses to AZD1222 COVID-19 vaccine. Sequencing used immunoSEQ multiplex PCR; TCRdb keeps in-frame clones, though not all of them. The table lists tens of thousands of clones, just over 85% of them singletons, with roughly a tenth in the top ten. The sequenced sample was peripheral blood, obtained on day 0 of AZD1222 vaccination. The receptors shown here come from an adult in good health.

The V gene is TRBV19, the J gene TRBJ2-2; D tentatively reads TRBD1 or TRBD2 (5 bases each). The length of the CDR3 is 17 residues. Germline values: CDR1 LNHDA, CDR2 SQIVND (reference sequence). The V gene lost 6 bases and the J gene lost 0 bases, with 17 bases spanning the gap. The CDR3 here is CASRDSGTVTNTGELFF. Written as DNA, the CDR3 is TGTGCCAGTAGGGACTCAGGGACGGTGACGAACACCGGGGAGCTGTTTTTT.

This sequence joins TRBV4-1 and TRBJ2-7; D is perhaps TRBD1 (5 bases). V lost 3 bases to trimming and J lost 3 bases, with 15 bases between them. Germline CDR1 and CDR2: MGHRA and YSYEKL. CDR3 length: 15 amino acids. CDR3 protein: CASSQDQGVYYEQYF. The DNA for the CDR3 is TGCGCCAGCAGCCAGGACCAGGGTGTTTACTACGAGCAGTACTTC.

This sequence joins TRBV3-1 (or the pseudogene TRBV3-2) and TRBJ1-2; no clear D gene. This CDR3 contains 13 residues. Trimming pared 6 bases from V and 7 bases from J, leaving 15 bases between. Germline CDR1 reads LGHDT; CDR2 reads YNNKEL (reference sequence). The CDR3 sequence: CASSLGRAGGYTF. The CDR3 bases are TGTGCCAGCAGTCTAGGGAGGGCGGGTGGCTACACCTTC.

The rearrangement links TRBV28 to TRBJ1-6, with 7 bases matching TRBD1. Trimming at V came to 5 bases and at J to 9 bases, leaving 10 bases not matched to a gene. The CDR3 consists of 15 residues. Germline-derived CDR1 and CDR2 are MDHEN and SYDVKM. The CDR3 DNA sequence: TGTGCCAGCAGTCCCGTCGACAGGGCTACTTCACCCCTCCACTTT. Amino acid sequence: CASSPVDRATSPLHF. The variable domain in full, with the rest retrieved from reference TRBV28 and TRBJ1-6, is DVKVTQSSRYLVKRTGEKVFLECVQDMDHENMFWYRQDPGLGLRLIYFSYDVKMKEKGDIPEGYSVSREKKERFSLILESASTNQTSMYLCASSPVDRATSPLHFGNGTRLTVT.

The rearrangement uses TRBV7-6 and TRBJ2-7, with no clear D. V dropped 6 bases and J dropped 1 base, with 10 bases sitting between them. The CDR3 has 13 amino acids. Looked up from germline, CDR1 is SGHVS and CDR2 is FNYEAQ. The CDR3 bases are TGTGCCAGCAGTCTCACCCGTTCCTACGAGCAGTACTTC. Residues: CASSLTRSYEQYF.

This chain joins TRBV5-1 and TRBJ2-1; 12 nucleotides agree with TRBD2. J was trimmed by 5 bases and V by 4 bases; bases with no gene match: 7. CDR1 and CDR2 from the germline V gene are SGHRS and YFSETQ. CDR3 length: 16 amino acids. This chain's CDR3 is CASSLYRLAGDNEQFF. The CDR3 coding sequence is TGCGCCAGCAGCCTCTACCGACTAGCGGGAGACAATGAGCAGTTCTTC.

The V and J genes are TRBV6-5 and TRBJ2-1; weak D call: TRBD1 (5 bases). Trimming removed 2 bases from V and 2 bases from J, with 13 bases in between. CDR3 size: 16 residues. CDR1 and CDR2 (germline): MNHEY, SVGAGI. CDR3 coding DNA: TGTGCCAGCAGTTACGGTAGGGGCAGAACCTACAATGAGCAGTTCTTC. Its translation is CASSYGRGRTYNEQFF.

The rearrangement uses TRBV27 and TRBJ1-5; D call uncertain. The CDR3 spans 12 residues. Germline loops: CDR1 MNHEY, CDR2 SMNVEV (reference sequence). The ends were cut back, 6 bases at V and 7 bases at J, with 10 bases in the middle. CDR3 coding DNA: TGTGCCAGCAGGGAACGCGGGCAGCCCCAGCATTTT. This gives the protein CASRERGQPQHF.

The chain links TRBV7-2 to TRBJ1-3, with D perhaps matching TRBD1 (5 bases). The V gene lost 5 bases and the J gene lost 0 bases, with 14 bases spanning the gap. Per germline, CDR1 SGHTA and CDR2 FQGNSA. The CDR3 extends over 16 amino acids. The DNA of the CDR3 is TGTGCCAGCAGCCCGGACCGAAGGGGCTCTGGAAACACCATATATTTT. As protein: CASSPDRRGSGNTIYF.

This chain uses TRBV11-2 with TRBJ1-6; D is ambiguous. In germline, CDR1 is SGHAT, CDR2 FQNNGV. V lost 0 bases and J lost 8, with 8 bases in between. The CDR3 sequence is 14 residues long. CDR3 coding DNA: TGTGCCAGCAGCTTAGAGGGGTTCTATTCACCCCTCCACTTT. As protein: CASSLEGFYSPLHF.

V and J are TRBV4-1 and TRBJ1-2; the match to TRBD1 covers 7 bases. The length of the CDR3 is 16 residues. V trimming: 1 base; J trimming: 5 bases; junction bases outside the gene matches: 10. Germline CDR1 reads MGHRA; CDR2 reads YSYEKL. CDR3 nucleotides: TGCGCCAGCAGCCAAGCCTGGGGACAGAGGTTTTATGGCTACACCTTC. It yields the protein CASSQAWGQRFYGYTF.

The chain combines TRBV19 with TRBJ2-2; 9 bases map to TRBD1. Germline V gene data show CDR1 as LNHDA and CDR2 as SQIVND (reference sequence). The CDR3 sequence is 18 residues long. V gave up 3 bases and J gave up 1 base; unmatched junction bases: 9. This chain's CDR3 is CASSIFKTGGRNTGELFF. The CDR3 DNA is TGTGCCAGTAGTATTTTCAAAACAGGGGGCCGGAACACCGGGGAGCTGTTTTTT.

Concerning this clone: Other nucleotide sequences in the sample specify the same CDR3. The V and J genes are TRBV7-2 and TRBJ1-1; D is uncertain. The CDR3 covers 13 residues. V was cut by 1 base and J by 1 base, with 4 bases left in between. The germline V gene has CDR1 SGHTA and CDR2 FQGNSA. CDR3 residues: CASSLVGNTEAFF. CDR3 nucleotides: TGTGCCAGCAGCTTAGTGGGGAACACTGAAGCTTTCTTT.

V is TRBV12-5 and J is TRBJ1-5, with D possibly matching TRBD1 (5 bases). The germline CDR1 and CDR2 sequences are LGHNT and FRNRAP. V was pared by 3 bases and J by 3 bases, with 15 bases between. The CDR3 spans 16 residues. CDR3 DNA sequence: TGTGCTAGTGGTTTAGGTGGGGGGTCCCTCAATCAGCCCCAGCATTTT. Amino acids: CASGLGGGSLNQPQHF.

This chain connects TRBV7-8 to TRBJ2-7, with D perhaps TRBD1 (5 bases). V lost 6 bases to trimming and J lost 7 bases, with 10 bases between them. This CDR3 has 11 amino acids. Germline-derived CDR1 and CDR2 are SGHVS and FQNEAQ. The CDR3 spells CASSKGWEQYF. The CDR3 bases are TGTGCCAGCAGTAAGGGGTGGGAGCAGTACTTC.

The rearrangement joins TRBV28 to TRBJ1-5; no clear D. The CDR3 has 14 residues. Trimming removed 2 bases at V and 6 bases at J, with 11 bases between. Germline V CDR1 and CDR2: MDHEN, SYDVKM. The CDR3 protein is CASSLGTGGQPQHF. The CDR3 nucleotides read TGTGCCAGCAGTTTAGGCACGGGTGGTCAGCCCCAGCATTTT.

J is TRBJ1-2 and V is TRBV11-2; D possibly corresponds to TRBD1 (6 bases). The CDR3 loop spans 17 amino acids. V lost 5 bases and J lost 5, with 24 bases in between. The V gene's germline CDR1 is SGHAT and CDR2 FQNNGV. The CDR3 bases are TGTGCCAGCAGCCAACCTAGGGGGGGTGCGACCTTTTATGGCTACACCTTC. Its protein product is CASSQPRGGATFYGYTF.

This clone came up once. The chain links TRBV11-2 to TRBJ2-3, with 11 positions matching TRBD1. Per germline, CDR1 SGHAT and CDR2 FQNNGV. V was pared by 3 bases and J by 7 bases, with 12 bases of the junction left unmatched. The CDR3 covers 17 residues. CDR3 bases: TGTGCCAGCAGCTTCGCCGGGACAGGGGGAATGTTGAATACGCAGTATTTT. Its translation: CASSFAGTGGMLNTQYF.